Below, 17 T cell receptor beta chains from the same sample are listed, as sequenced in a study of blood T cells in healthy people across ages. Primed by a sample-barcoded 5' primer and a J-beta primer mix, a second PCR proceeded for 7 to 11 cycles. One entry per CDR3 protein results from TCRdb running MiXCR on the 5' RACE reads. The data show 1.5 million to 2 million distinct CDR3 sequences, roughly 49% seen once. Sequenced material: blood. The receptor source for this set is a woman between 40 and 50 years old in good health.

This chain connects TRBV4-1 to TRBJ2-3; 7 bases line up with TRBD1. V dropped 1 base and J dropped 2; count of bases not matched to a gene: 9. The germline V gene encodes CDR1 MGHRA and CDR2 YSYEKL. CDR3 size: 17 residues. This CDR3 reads CASSQGGQTSYTDTQYF. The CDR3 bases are TGCGCCAGCAGCCAAGGGGGACAGACCTCCTACACAGATACGCAGTATTTT.

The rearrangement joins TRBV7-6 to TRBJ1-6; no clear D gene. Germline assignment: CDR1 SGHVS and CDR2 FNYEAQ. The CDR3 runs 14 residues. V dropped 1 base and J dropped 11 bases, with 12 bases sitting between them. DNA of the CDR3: TGTGCCAGCAGCTTAGGGCAGATAGATCCACCCCTCCACTTT. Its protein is CASSLGQIDPPLHF.

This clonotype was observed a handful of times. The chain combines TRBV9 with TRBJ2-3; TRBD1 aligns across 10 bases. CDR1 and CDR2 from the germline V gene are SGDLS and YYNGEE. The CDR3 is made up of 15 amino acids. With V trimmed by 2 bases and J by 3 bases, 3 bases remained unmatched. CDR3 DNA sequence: TGTGCCAGCAGCGTCAGGACAGGGGGAACAGATACGCAGTATTTT. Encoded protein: CASSVRTGGTDTQYF.

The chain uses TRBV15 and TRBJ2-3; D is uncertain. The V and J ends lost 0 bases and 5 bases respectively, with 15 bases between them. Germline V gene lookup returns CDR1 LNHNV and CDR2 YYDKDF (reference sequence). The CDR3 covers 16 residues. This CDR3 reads CATSRDTSFVGDTQYF. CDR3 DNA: TGTGCCACCAGCAGAGATACGAGCTTCGTCGGAGATACGCAGTATTTT.

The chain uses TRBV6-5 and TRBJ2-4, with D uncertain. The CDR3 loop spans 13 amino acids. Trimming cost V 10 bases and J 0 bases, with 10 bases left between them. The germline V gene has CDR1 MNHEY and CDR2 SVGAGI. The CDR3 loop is CATSDLAKNIQYF. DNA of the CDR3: TGTGCCACCTCTGATCTAGCCAAAAACATTCAGTACTTC.

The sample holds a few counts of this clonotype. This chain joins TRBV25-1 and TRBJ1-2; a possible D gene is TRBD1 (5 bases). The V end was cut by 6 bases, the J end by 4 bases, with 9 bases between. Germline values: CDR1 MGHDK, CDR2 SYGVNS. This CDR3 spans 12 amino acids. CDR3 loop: CASRAGTYGYTF. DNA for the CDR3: TGTGCCAGCAGGGCAGGGACCTATGGCTACACCTTC.

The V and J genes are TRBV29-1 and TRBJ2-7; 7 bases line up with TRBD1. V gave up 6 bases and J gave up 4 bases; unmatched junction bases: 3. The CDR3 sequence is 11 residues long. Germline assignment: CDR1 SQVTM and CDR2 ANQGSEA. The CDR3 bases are TGCAGCGTGGGGACAGAATACGAGCAGTACTTC. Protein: CSVGTEYEQYF.

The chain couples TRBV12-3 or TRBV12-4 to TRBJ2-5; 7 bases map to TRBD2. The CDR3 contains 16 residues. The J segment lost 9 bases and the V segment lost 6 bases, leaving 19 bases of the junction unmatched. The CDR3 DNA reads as TGTGCCAGCAGCCAGCAATGGCGGGGGACTTTCATGGCCCAGTACTTC. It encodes CASSQQWRGTFMAQYF.

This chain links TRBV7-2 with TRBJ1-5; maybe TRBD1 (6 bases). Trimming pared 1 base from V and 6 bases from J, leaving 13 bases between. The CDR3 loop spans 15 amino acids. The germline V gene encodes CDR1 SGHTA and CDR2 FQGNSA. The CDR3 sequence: CASSLGPGGGQPQHF. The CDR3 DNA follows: TGTGCCAGCAGCTTAGGGCCGGGGGGCGGTCAGCCCCAGCATTTT.

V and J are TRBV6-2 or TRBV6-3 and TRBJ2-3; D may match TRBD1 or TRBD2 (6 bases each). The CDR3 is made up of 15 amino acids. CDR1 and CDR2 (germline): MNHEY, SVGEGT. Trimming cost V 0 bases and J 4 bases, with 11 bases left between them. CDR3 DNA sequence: TGTGCCAGCAGTTACTCGGGGGGCCAGTCAGATACGCAGTATTTT. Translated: CASSYSGGQSDTQYF.

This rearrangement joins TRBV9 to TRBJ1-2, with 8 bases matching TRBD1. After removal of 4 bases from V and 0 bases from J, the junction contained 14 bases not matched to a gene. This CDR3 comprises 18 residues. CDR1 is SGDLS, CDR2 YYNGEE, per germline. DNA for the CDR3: TGTGCCAGCAGCCCCCATGGGTTTGACAGGGGAGCTAACTATGGCTACACCTTC. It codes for CASSPHGFDRGANYGYTF.

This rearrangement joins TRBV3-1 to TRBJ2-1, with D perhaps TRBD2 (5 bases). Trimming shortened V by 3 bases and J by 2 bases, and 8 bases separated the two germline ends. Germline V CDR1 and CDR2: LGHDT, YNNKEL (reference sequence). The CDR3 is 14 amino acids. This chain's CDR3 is CASSHGVPYNEQFF. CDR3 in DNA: TGTGCCAGCAGCCACGGGGTCCCCTACAATGAGCAGTTCTTC.

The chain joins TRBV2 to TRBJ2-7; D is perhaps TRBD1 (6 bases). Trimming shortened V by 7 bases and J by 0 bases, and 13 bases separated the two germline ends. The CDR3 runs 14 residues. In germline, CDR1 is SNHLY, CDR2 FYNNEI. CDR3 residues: CASIEGTPSYEQYF. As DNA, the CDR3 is TGTGCCAGCATCGAAGGGACACCCTCCTACGAGCAGTACTTC.

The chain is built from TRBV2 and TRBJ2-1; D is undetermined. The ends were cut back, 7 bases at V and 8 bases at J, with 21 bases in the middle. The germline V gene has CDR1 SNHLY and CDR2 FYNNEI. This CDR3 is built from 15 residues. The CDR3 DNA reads TGTGCCAGCATAGCCGAGGCCCACCGTCAGGATGAGCAGTTCTTC. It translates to CASIAEAHRQDEQFF.

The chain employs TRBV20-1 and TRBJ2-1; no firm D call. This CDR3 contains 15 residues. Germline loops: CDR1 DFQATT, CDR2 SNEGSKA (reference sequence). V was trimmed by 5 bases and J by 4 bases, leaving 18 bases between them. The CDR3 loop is CSAPLLERPYNEQFF. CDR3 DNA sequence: TGCAGTGCTCCCCTTCTGGAGCGCCCATACAATGAGCAGTTCTTC.

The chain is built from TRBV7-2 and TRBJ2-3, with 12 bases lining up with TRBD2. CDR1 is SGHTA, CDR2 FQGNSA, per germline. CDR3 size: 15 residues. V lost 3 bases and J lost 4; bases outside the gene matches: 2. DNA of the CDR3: TGTGCCAGCAGCTTTAGGACTAGCGGGGCAGATACGCAGTATTTT. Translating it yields CASSFRTSGADTQYF.

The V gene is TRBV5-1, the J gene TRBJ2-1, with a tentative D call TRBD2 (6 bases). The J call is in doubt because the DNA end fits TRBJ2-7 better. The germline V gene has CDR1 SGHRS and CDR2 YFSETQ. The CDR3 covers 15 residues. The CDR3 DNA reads TGCGCCAGCAGCCCGGAGGGTACCACCTACAATGAGCAGTACTTC. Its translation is CASSPEGTTYNEQYF.